This TCR beta chain appears in the sequencing data of a study of blood T cells in healthy people across ages. CDR3 length: 14 amino acids. Germline V gives CDR1 MNHEY, CDR2 SMNVEV (reference sequence). Germline trimming cut 6 bases from V and 13 bases from J; bases unmatched to any gene: 14. A J-beta primer mix and a sample-barcoded 5' primer were used in a second PCR of about 7 to 12 cycles. One entry per CDR3 protein, called by TCRdb with MiXCR from the 5' RACE reads. The sample holds 850,000 to 1,000,000 distinct CDR3 sequences; just over 50% are singletons and the top ten take about a fifth. This receptor was taken from a woman aged 60-70 years in good health. Source material: blood. The rearrangement uses TRBV27 and TRBJ2-4, with 8 bases identical to TRBD1. DNA for the CDR3: TGTGCCAGCAGGAGGGGGACAGGCATATGGGAGCAGTACTTC. It yields the protein CASRRGTGIWEQYF.